Listed here are 28 T cell receptor beta chains from one sample, sequenced in a study of CD8+CD57+ T cells in acquired aplastic anemia listed by TCRdb under 2018. The sequencer listed for this sample is Illumina HiSeq 2000. Profiling of TCR beta VDJ combinations and CDR3 sequences used genomic DNA as the template. The public reads were reprocessed in TCRdb via fastp at Q25 and MiXCR, keeping in-frame beta chains. All rows with the same CDR3 protein become a single entry with the most common DNA and genes. Counted in this sample were some 200,000 distinct CDR3 sequences; 40% to 55% of them appeared once. The top ten constitute approximately 9.7% of the sample. Expansion of CD8+CD57+ cells had been shown by flow cytometry in the patients chosen for sequencing. The source material was sorted CD4+, CD8+, or CD8+CD57+ T cells (not recorded which) from PBMCs. The receptor set was obtained from a human donor with aplastic anemia.

This clonotype has a count of ten or more. The rearrangement uses TRBV20-1 and TRBJ1-1, with D uncertain. Trimming left V 6 bases short and J 3 bases short, with 11 bases between. Per germline, CDR1 DFQATT and CDR2 SNEGSKA (reference sequence). This CDR3 spans 12 amino acids. CDR3 in DNA: TGCAGTGCCCGACCGTCGGACACTGAAGCTTTCTTT. Its protein is CSARPSDTEAFF.

This clonotype was observed a few times. The CDR3 region has the DNA TGTGCCACCAGTGGGCCAGGGAAAGAGACCCAGTACTTC. It translates to CATSGPGKETQYF. The chain joins TRBV24-1 to TRBJ2-5; TRBD1 is a possible D gene (5 bases). Germline-derived CDR1 and CDR2 are KGHDR and SFDVKD. This CDR3 spans 13 amino acids. V was pared by 5 bases and J by 3 bases, with 9 bases between.

The table lists this clonotype with a few counts. The rearrangement links TRBV15 to TRBJ1-2, with D unclear. The CDR3 is 14 amino acids. In germline, CDR1 is LNHNV, CDR2 YYDKDF (reference sequence). V was trimmed by 0 bases and J by 8 bases, leaving 13 bases between them. The DNA of the CDR3 is TGTGCCACCAGCAGAGAGGGAGGCAGCTTAGGCTACACCTTC. Translation gives CATSREGGSLGYTF.

The sample holds one count of this clonotype. An end of the junction differs from the germline gene, which may be a read error. The chain carries TRBV2 and TRBJ2-5, with a possible D match to TRBD2 (5 bases). Germline lookup yields CDR1 SNHLY and CDR2 FYNNEI. CDR3 length: 10 residues. DNA for the CDR3: TGTGCCAGCAGTCGGACTCCCCTGAACTTC. It specifies CASSRTPLNF.

This chain links TRBV29-1 with TRBJ1-1; perhaps TRBD1 as D (5 bases). Trimming stripped 4 bases from V and 4 bases from J, with 10 bases between. This CDR3 has 12 amino acids. Germline assignment: CDR1 SQVTM and CDR2 ANQGSEA. The CDR3 here is CSVGREVTEAFF. CDR3 nucleotide sequence: TGCAGCGTTGGCAGGGAGGTCACTGAAGCTTTCTTT.

This clonotype has at least ten counts. The chain is built from TRBV24-1 and TRBJ2-3, with 8 bases aligning to TRBD2. The V and J ends lost 3 bases and 6 bases, in that order; junction bases with no gene match: 13. The CDR3 runs 17 residues. Germline loops: CDR1 KGHDR, CDR2 SFDVKD. CDR3 nucleotide sequence: TGTGCCACCAGTGATGCAGCGGGAGTGGGTATTAGGGATACGCAGTATTTT. Residues: CATSDAAGVGIRDTQYF.

The chain recombines TRBV5-1 with TRBJ1-1; D may be TRBD1 (5 bases). Germline V CDR1 and CDR2: SGHRS, YFSETQ. The germline V and J ends were trimmed by 0 bases and 8 bases, with 14 bases remaining between them. CDR3 size: 14 residues. CDR3 DNA: TGCGCCAGCAGCTTGGGCCCCCGGGACCTAGAAGCTTTCTTT. Encoded protein: CASSLGPRDLEAFF.

The CDR3 region is CSAQDRGQWYGYTF. As DNA, the CDR3 is TGCAGTGCTCAGGACAGGGGGCAGTGGTATGGCTACACCTTC. The rearrangement links TRBV20-1 to TRBJ1-2; 11 positions agree with TRBD1. The V gene end was trimmed by 5 bases and the J gene end by 5 bases; junction bases not matched to a gene: 7. CDR1 DFQATT and CDR2 SNEGSKA come from the germline V gene (reference sequence). The CDR3 runs 14 residues.

This clonotype was counted at least ten times. The chain employs TRBV20-1 and TRBJ2-3; D is ambiguous. The V end was cut by 5 bases, the J end by 3 bases, with 18 bases between. The CDR3 is 15 residues long. Germline CDR1 is DFQATT and CDR2 is SNEGSKA (reference sequence). The CDR3 DNA reads TGCAGTGCTGTGGGCCCGCAAATCTTAACAGATACGCAGTATTTT. Translated: CSAVGPQILTDTQYF.

This clonotype was observed at least ten times. The chain recombines TRBV30 with TRBJ2-5; perhaps TRBD1 as D (6 bases). Germline CDR1 reads GTSNPN; CDR2 reads SVGIG (reference sequence). V dropped 0 bases and J dropped 1 base, with 9 bases sitting between them. The CDR3 consists of 14 residues. CDR3 coding DNA: TGTGCCTGGAGTGTAGGGGGAGTCCAAGAGACCCAGTACTTC. It codes for CAWSVGGVQETQYF.

V is TRBV10-3 and J is TRBJ2-2, with 11 bases identical to TRBD2. Germline lookup yields CDR1 ENHRY and CDR2 SYGVKD. V lost 4 bases to trimming and J lost 1 base; unmatched junction nucleotides: 2. This CDR3 is 16 amino acids long. The CDR3 DNA is TGTGCCATCAGTGGAACTAGCGGGGGGAACACCGGGGAGCTGTTTTTT. Protein sequence: CAISGTSGGNTGELFF.

Many counts were recorded for this clonotype. The DNA for the CDR3 is TGCAGCGTTGGGGGGGTCGAGGAGCAGTACTTC. Its protein is CSVGGVEEQYF. The chain carries TRBV29-1 and TRBJ2-7; the D gene is possibly TRBD2 (6 bases). Germline CDR1 and CDR2: SQVTM and ANQGSEA. This CDR3 is built from 11 residues. V was pared by 4 bases and J by 7 bases, with 11 bases between.

This clonotype was seen only a few times. This chain joins TRBV7-9 and TRBJ2-3, with D perhaps assigned TRBD1 or TRBD2 (5 bases each). The CDR3 is 13 residues long. Germline assignment: CDR1 SEHNR and CDR2 FQNEAQ (reference sequence). V dropped 7 bases and J dropped 6 bases, with 14 bases sitting between them. CDR3: CASNAAGADTQYF. DNA for the CDR3: TGTGCCAGCAACGCGGCCGGGGCCGATACGCAGTATTTT. Together with reference TRBV7-9 and TRBJ2-3, the CDR3 gives the full variable domain: DTGVSQNPRHKITKRGQNVTFRCDPISEHNRLYWYRQTLGQGPEFLTYFQNEAQLEKSRLLSDRFSAERPKGSFSTLEIQRTEQGDSAMYLCASNAAGADTQYFGPGTRLTVL.

About this clonotype: The junction departs from germline at one end; a sequencing error may be responsible. The J gene is TRBJ1-1, the V gene TRBV19; TRBD1 aligns across 9 bases. The CDR3 is made up of 15 amino acids. In germline, CDR1 is LNHDA, CDR2 SQIVND (reference sequence). Here the CDR3 DNA reads TGCGCCAGTACCCTGGGACAGGGAGGGGGCACTGAAGCTTTCTTT. Residues: CASTLGQGGGTEAFF.

The chain is built from TRBV2 and TRBJ1-1; perhaps TRBD1 as D (5 bases). Trimming left V 6 bases short and J 6 bases short, with 8 bases between. Germline CDR1 SNHLY, CDR2 FYNNEI. The CDR3 totals 11 residues. CDR3 sequence: CASSRESEAFF. CDR3 DNA: TGTGCCAGCAGCAGGGAATCTGAAGCTTTCTTT.

Here the CDR3 DNA reads TGTGCCAGCAGCGAGAACAGGGGAAGCAATCAGCCCCAGCATTTT. Encoded protein: CASSENRGSNQPQHF. The chain combines TRBV2 with TRBJ1-5; TRBD1 agrees at 7 bases. Germline-derived CDR1 and CDR2 are SNHLY and FYNNEI. CDR3 length equals 15 residues. Trimming took 6 bases from V and 1 from J; bases not matched to a gene: 6.

This clonotype has ten or more counts. V gene TRBV6-4 combines with J gene TRBJ1-6; possibly TRBD1 for D (5 bases). The V end was cut by 3 bases, the J end by 7 bases, with 7 bases between. Per germline, CDR1 MRHNA and CDR2 SNTAGT. This CDR3 spans 13 amino acids. CDR3 sequence reads: CASSETENSPLHF. DNA of the CDR3: TGTGCCAGCAGTGAGACAGAGAATTCACCCCTCCACTTT.

The chain recombines TRBV24-1 with TRBJ2-1; D remains ambiguous. CDR1 and CDR2 from the germline V gene are KGHDR and SFDVKD. This CDR3 has 12 amino acids. V lost 10 bases to trimming and J lost 9 bases, with 15 bases between them. CDR3 residues: CATRDSESEQFF. The DNA of the CDR3 is TGTGCCACTCGTGATTCGGAGAGTGAGCAGTTCTTC.

The V and J genes are TRBV7-3 and TRBJ2-7; 9 bases align to TRBD2. This CDR3 contains 12 residues. The ends lost 7 bases at V and 4 bases at J; junction bases unmatched: 2. Germline CDR1 SGHTA, CDR2 FQGTGA. CDR3 sequence: CASTAGGYEQYF. In DNA, the CDR3 is TGTGCCAGCACGGCGGGAGGGTACGAGCAGTACTTC.

The genes are TRBV10-3 and TRBJ2-3; the D gene could be TRBD1 or TRBD2 (6 bases each). V gave up 8 bases and J gave up 4 bases, with 22 bases separating them. Germline CDR1 and CDR2: ENHRY and SYGVKD. This CDR3 comprises 16 residues. The CDR3 DNA follows: TGTGCCATCTCCCGAGCCGGGACGGAGGGGGCAGATACGCAGTATTTT. Protein product: CAISRAGTEGADTQYF.

This clonotype was observed at least ten times. J is TRBJ2-7 and V is TRBV5-1; TRBD1 matches 9 bases. In germline, CDR1 is SGHRS, CDR2 YFSETQ. CDR3 size: 17 residues. With V trimmed by 0 bases and J by 3 bases, 10 bases remained unmatched. In DNA, the CDR3 is TGCGCCAGCAGCTTGGGGAGGCACGGGACAGGGTTCTACGAGCAGTACTTC. Amino acid sequence: CASSLGRHGTGFYEQYF.

The J gene is TRBJ1-5, the V gene TRBV6-1; D is undetermined. CDR1 and CDR2 from the germline V gene are MNHNS and SASEGT. V was trimmed by 6 bases and J by 4 bases, leaving 22 bases between them. The CDR3 has 17 amino acids. The chain's CDR3 is CASSKARGPGSNQPQHF. The CDR3 nucleotides read TGTGCCAGCAGCAAGGCCCGCGGGCCGGGATCTAATCAGCCCCAGCATTTT.

This clonotype was seen many times. The chain uses TRBV6-5 and TRBJ2-3; 8 bases align to TRBD1. Trimming cost V 4 bases and J 4 bases; bases outside gene matches: 10. Germline lookup yields CDR1 MNHEY and CDR2 SVGAGI. The CDR3 consists of 16 residues. Written as DNA, the CDR3 is TGTGCCAGCAGTTCACAACAGGGGGTGAGGTCAGATACGCAGTATTTT. Its protein is CASSSQQGVRSDTQYF.

The V call is TRBV9, the J call TRBJ2-1; D tentatively fits TRBD1 or TRBD2 (6 bases each). Germline lookup yields CDR1 SGDLS and CDR2 YYNGEE. There are 17 residues in the CDR3. Trimming took off 0 bases at V and 8 bases at J, with 21 bases between the two ends. CDR3 residues: CASSVVEGGINIDEQFF. The CDR3 DNA is TGTGCCAGCAGCGTAGTCGAGGGGGGAATCAATATCGATGAGCAGTTCTTC.

The V gene is TRBV3-1, the J gene TRBJ2-3; maybe TRBD1 (5 bases). CDR1 and CDR2 from the germline V gene are LGHDT and YNNKEL (reference sequence). The CDR3 loop spans 14 amino acids. Trimming removed 5 bases at V and 5 bases at J, with 14 bases between. CDR3 region: CASSTSRDRDTQYF. The DNA of the CDR3 is TGTGCCAGCAGCACAAGCAGGGATAGAGATACGCAGTATTTT.

This clonotype was recorded at least ten times. The chain joins TRBV20-1 to TRBJ2-3, with TRBD2 matching 7 bases. V lost 3 bases, J lost 2 bases, and 5 bases stayed unmatched. This CDR3 spans 14 amino acids. The V gene's germline CDR1 is DFQATT and CDR2 SNEGSKA (reference sequence). The CDR3 is CSASLREYTDTQYF. CDR3 sequence (DNA): TGCAGTGCTAGTTTGCGGGAGTACACAGATACGCAGTATTTT.

This clonotype was observed many times. This sequence joins TRBV30 and TRBJ2-7; TRBD1 matches at 9 bases. V shed 3 bases and J 3 bases; nucleotides not matched to a gene: 9. The germline gives CDR1 GTSNPN, CDR2 SVGIG (reference sequence). The length of the CDR3 is 15 residues. This chain's CDR3 is CAWRVQGARFYEQYF. DNA of the CDR3: TGTGCCTGGAGGGTACAGGGGGCGCGGTTCTACGAGCAGTACTTC. Together with reference TRBV30 and TRBJ2-7, the CDR3 gives the full variable domain: SQTIHQWPATLVQPVGSPLSLECTVEGTSNPNLYWYRQAAGRGLQLLFYSVGIGQISSEVPQNLSASRPQDRQFILSSKKLLLSDSGFYLCAWRVQGARFYEQYFGPGTRLTVT.

This clonotype came up many times. The rearrangement uses TRBV5-6 and TRBJ2-7; D is undetermined. Germline assignment: CDR1 SGHDT and CDR2 YYEEEE. The V end lost 4 bases, the J end lost 4 bases, and 12 bases lay between the germline ends. CDR3 length: 13 amino acids. CDR3 DNA sequence: TGTGCCAGCAGCGCGCGACAAAAATACGAGCAGTACTTC. It encodes CASSARQKYEQYF.